This TCR beta chain was identified during a study of blood T cell repertoires in COVID-19. Overall study context: Donors in the United States, Italy and Spain gave samples during acute or convalescent COVID-19.

This clone came up a few times. Germline CDR1 reads SEHNR; CDR2 reads FQNEAQ (reference sequence). The CDR3 sequence is 14 residues long. Trimming left V 6 bases short and J 0 bases short, with 9 bases between. Followed longitudinally, the Seattle patients had been enrolled during active infection. Original analysis: The assay estimated nucleated cells by amplifying reference gene primers. The assay was immunoSEQ multiplex PCR, and TCRdb's table has in-frame clones only and misses some. D and trimming were read from the DNA, whereas the V and J calls and clone size are those reported in that table. This table holds 79,000 or so clones, approximately 84% found once.

Sequenced material: peripheral blood. The genes are TRBV7-9 and TRBJ2-1, with D possibly matching TRBD2 (5 bases). The TCR originated in a man between 60 and 75 years old with COVID-19, enrolled during active disease. The chain's CDR3 is CASRTGSSYNEQFF. The CDR3 DNA reads as TGTGCCAGCAGAACTGGGAGCTCCTACAATGAGCAGTTCTTC.